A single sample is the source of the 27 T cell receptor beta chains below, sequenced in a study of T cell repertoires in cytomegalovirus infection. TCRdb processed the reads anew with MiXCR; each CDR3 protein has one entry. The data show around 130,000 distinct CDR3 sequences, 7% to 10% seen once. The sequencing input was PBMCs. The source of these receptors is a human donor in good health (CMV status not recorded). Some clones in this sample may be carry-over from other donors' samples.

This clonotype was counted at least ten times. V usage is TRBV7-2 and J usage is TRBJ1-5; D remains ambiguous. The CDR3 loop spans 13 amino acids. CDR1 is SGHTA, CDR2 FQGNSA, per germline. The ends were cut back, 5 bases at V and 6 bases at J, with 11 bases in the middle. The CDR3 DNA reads TGTGCCAGCAGCCAAGCCTGGTCTCAGCCCCAGCATTTT. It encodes CASSQAWSQPQHF.

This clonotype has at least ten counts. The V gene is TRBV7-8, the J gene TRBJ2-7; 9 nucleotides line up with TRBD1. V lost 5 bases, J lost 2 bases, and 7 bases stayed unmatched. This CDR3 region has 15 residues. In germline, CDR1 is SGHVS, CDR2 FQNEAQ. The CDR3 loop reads CASSPRDRATYEQYF. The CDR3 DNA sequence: TGTGCCAGCAGCCCCCGGGACAGGGCTACCTACGAGCAGTACTTC.

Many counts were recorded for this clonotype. CDR3 residues: CASSWAADYEQYF. DNA for the CDR3: TGTGCCAGCAGTTGGGCAGCGGACTACGAGCAGTACTTC. J is TRBJ2-7 and V is TRBV28, with a tentative D call TRBD2 (5 bases). The ends were cut back, 4 bases at V and 3 bases at J, with 10 bases in the middle. This CDR3 spans 13 amino acids. CDR1 MDHEN and CDR2 SYDVKM come from the germline V gene. Together with reference TRBV28 and TRBJ2-7, the CDR3 gives the full variable domain: DVKVTQSSRYLVKRTGEKVFLECVQDMDHENMFWYRQDPGLGLRLIYFSYDVKMKEKGDIPEGYSVSREKKERFSLILESASTNQTSMYLCASSWAADYEQYFGPGTRLTVT.

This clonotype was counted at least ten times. CDR3 DNA sequence: TGTGCCAGCAGCCCCAGGGGCAAAACCGGGGAGCTGTTTTTT. Encoded protein: CASSPRGKTGELFF. This sequence joins TRBV11-2 and TRBJ2-2, with D tentatively TRBD1 (6 bases). Germline CDR1 SGHAT, CDR2 FQNNGV. V was shortened by 5 bases and J by 5 bases, with 12 bases between the two germline ends. The CDR3 contains 14 residues.

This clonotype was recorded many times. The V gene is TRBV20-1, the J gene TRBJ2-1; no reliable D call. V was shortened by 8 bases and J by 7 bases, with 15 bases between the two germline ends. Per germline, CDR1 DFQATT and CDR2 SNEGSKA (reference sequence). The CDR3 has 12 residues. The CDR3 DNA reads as TGCAGTCTTGCCGACGACTTAAATGAGCAGTTCTTC. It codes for CSLADDLNEQFF.

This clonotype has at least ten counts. The CDR3 protein is CASSLVIGEQYF. The DNA of the CDR3 is TGTGCCAGCAGCCTCGTGATAGGCGAGCAGTACTTC. V gene TRBV28 combines with J gene TRBJ2-7, with D uncertain. The CDR3 consists of 12 residues. The germline V gene encodes CDR1 MDHEN and CDR2 SYDVKM. V was pared by 6 bases and J by 6 bases, with 12 bases between.

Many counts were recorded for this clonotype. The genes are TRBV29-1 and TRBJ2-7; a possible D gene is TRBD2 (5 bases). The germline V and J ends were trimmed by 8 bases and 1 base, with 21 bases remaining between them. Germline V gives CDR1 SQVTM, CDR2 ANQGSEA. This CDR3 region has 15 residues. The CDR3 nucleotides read TGCAGCTACGGGGTAAATCTGGGCTCGTCCTACGAGCAGTACTTC. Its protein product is CSYGVNLGSSYEQYF.

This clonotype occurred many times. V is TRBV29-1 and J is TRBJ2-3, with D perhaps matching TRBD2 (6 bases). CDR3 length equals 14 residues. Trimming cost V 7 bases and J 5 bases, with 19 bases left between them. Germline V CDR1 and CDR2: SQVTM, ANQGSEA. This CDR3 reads CSGANGGYRDTQYF. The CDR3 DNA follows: TGCAGCGGCGCTAATGGGGGGTATAGAGATACGCAGTATTTT.

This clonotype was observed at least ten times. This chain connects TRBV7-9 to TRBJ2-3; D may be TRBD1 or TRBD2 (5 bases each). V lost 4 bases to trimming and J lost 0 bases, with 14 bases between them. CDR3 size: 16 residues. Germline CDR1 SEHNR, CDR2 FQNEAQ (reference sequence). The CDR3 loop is CASSSSGTESTDTQYF. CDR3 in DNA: TGTGCCAGCAGCTCCTCCGGGACGGAGAGCACAGATACGCAGTATTTT.

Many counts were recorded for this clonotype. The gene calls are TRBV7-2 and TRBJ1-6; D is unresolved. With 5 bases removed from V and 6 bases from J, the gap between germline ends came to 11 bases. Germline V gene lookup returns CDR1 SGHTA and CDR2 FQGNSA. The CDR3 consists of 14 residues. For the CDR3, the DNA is TGTGCCAGCAGCGCCCCGGCACCTAATTCACCCCTCCACTTT. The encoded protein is CASSAPAPNSPLHF.

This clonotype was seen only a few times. CDR3 bases: TGTGCCAGCTGGGACGGGGGGACTACCCAAGATACGCAGTATTTT. Its protein is CASWDGGTTQDTQYF. V and J are TRBV2 and TRBJ2-3, with TRBD2 matching over 7 bases. Germline V CDR1 and CDR2: SNHLY, FYNNEI. The CDR3 is made up of 15 amino acids. V was pared by 8 bases and J by 5 bases, with 13 bases of the junction left unmatched.

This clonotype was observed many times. Here the CDR3 DNA reads TGTGCCAGCAGTTTAAAGGAGGGCGCTGAAGCTTTCTTT. Translated, it gives CASSLKEGAEAFF. V gene TRBV12-3 or TRBV12-4 combines with J gene TRBJ1-1, with D uncertain. V lost 2 bases to trimming and J lost 6 bases, with 10 bases between them. The CDR3 extends over 13 amino acids.

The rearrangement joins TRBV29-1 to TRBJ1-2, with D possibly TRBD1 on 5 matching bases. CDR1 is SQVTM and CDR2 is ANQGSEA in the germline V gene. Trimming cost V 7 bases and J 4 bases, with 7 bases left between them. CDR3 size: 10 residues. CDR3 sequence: CSADTYGYTF. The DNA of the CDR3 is TGCAGCGCGGACACCTATGGCTACACCTTC.

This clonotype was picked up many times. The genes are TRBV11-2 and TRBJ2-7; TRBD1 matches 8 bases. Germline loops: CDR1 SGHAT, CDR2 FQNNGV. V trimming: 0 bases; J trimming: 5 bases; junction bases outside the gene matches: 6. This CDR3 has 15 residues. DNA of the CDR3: TGTGCCAGCAGCTTAGATTTTATCAGGGGGCACGAGCAGTACTTC. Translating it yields CASSLDFIRGHEQYF. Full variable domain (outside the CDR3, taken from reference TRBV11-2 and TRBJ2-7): EAGVAQSPRYKIIEKRQSVAFWCNPISGHATLYWYQQILGQGPKLLIQFQNNGVVDDSQLPKDRFSAERLKGVDSTLKIQPAKLEDSAVYLCASSLDFIRGHEQYFGPGTRLTVT.

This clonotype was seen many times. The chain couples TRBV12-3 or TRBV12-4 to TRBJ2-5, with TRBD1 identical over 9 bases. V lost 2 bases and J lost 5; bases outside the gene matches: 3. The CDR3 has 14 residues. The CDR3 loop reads CASSLSGQGETQYF. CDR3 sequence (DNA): TGTGCCAGCAGTTTAAGCGGACAGGGGGAGACCCAGTACTTC.

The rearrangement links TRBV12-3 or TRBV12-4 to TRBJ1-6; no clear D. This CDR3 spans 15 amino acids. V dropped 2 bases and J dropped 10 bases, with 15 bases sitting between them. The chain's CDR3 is CASSLRGTVNSPLHF. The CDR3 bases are TGTGCCAGCAGTTTAAGAGGCACGGTTAACTCACCCCTCCACTTT.

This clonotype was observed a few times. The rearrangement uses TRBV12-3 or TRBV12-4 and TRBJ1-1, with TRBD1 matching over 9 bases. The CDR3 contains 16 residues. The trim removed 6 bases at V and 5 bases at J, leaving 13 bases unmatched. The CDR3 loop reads CASSLSLTGGFTEAFF. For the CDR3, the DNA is TGTGCCAGCAGCTTGAGCCTGACAGGGGGATTTACTGAAGCTTTCTTT.

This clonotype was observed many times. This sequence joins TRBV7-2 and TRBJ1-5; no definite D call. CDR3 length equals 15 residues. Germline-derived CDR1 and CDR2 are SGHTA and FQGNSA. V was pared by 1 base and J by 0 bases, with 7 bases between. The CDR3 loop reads CASSLGPYSNQPQHF. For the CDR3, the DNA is TGTGCCAGCAGCTTAGGCCCATATAGCAATCAGCCCCAGCATTTT. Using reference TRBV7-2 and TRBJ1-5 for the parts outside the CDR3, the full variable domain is GAGVSQSPSNKVTEKGKDVELRCDPISGHTALYWYRQSLGQGLEFLIYFQGNSAPDKSGLPSDRFSAERTGGSVSTLTIQRTQQEDSAVYLCASSLGPYSNQPQHFGDGTRLSIL.

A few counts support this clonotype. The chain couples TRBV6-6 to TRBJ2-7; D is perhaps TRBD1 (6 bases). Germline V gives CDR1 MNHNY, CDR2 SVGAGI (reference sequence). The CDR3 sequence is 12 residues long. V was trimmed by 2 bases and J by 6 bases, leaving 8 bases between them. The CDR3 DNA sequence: TGTGCCAGCAGTTACGGCAGGGGCGAGCAGTACTTC. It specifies CASSYGRGEQYF.

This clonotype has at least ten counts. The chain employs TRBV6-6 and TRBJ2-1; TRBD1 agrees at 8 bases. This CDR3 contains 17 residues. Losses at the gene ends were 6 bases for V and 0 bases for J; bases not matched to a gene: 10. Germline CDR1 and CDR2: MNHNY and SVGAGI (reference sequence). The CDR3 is CASRPRQGTSSYNEQFF. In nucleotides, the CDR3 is TGTGCCAGCAGACCGAGACAGGGGACCAGCTCCTACAATGAGCAGTTCTTC.

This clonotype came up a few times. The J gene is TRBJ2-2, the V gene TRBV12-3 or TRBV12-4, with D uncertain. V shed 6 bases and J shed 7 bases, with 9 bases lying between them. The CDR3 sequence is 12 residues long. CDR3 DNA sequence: TGTGCCAGCAGCTTCATGGTCGGGGAGCTGTTTTTT. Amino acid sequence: CASSFMVGELFF.

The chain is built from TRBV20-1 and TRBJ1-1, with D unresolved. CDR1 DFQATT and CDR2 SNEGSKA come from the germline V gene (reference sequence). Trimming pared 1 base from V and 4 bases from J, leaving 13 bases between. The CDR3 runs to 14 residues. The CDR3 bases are TGCAGTGCTAGAGGACGGGGATGGGGCACTGAAGCTTTCTTT. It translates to CSARGRGWGTEAFF.

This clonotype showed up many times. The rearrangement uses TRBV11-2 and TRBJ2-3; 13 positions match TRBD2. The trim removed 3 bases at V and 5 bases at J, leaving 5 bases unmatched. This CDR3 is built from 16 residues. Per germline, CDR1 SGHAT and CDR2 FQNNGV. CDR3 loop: CASSLWTSGGRDTQYF. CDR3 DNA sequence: TGTGCCAGCAGCTTGTGGACTAGCGGGGGACGAGATACGCAGTATTTT.

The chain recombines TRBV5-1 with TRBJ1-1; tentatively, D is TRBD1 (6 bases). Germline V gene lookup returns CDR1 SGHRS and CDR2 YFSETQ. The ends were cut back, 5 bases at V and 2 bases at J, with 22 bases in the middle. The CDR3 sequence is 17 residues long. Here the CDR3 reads CASSSPPGAGGNTEAFF. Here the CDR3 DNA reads TGCGCCAGCAGTTCCCCCCCGGGGGCCGGGGGAAACACTGAAGCTTTCTTT.

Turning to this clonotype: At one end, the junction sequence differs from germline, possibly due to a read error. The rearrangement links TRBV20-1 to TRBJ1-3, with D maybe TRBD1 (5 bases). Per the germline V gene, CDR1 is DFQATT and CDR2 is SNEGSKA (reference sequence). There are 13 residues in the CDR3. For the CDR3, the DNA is TGCAGTGGTAGAGAGGGGTTCGGAAACACCATAAATTTT. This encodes CSGREGFGNTINF.

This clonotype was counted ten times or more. The CDR3 spells CASSYDGVVETQYF. The DNA for the CDR3 is TGTGCCAGCAGTTACGACGGAGTTGTGGAGACCCAGTACTTC. The chain recombines TRBV6-2 or TRBV6-3 with TRBJ2-5; D gene uncertain. CDR3 length equals 14 residues. In germline, CDR1 is MNHEY, CDR2 SVGEGT. The V and J ends lost 2 bases and 5 bases respectively, with 12 bases between them.

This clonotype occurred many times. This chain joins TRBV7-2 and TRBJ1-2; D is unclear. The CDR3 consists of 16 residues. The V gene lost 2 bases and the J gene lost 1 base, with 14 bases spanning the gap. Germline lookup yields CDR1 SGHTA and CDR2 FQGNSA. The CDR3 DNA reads TGTGCCAGCAGCTTATACGTAGGACCGCTTAACTATGGCTACACCTTC. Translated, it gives CASSLYVGPLNYGYTF.